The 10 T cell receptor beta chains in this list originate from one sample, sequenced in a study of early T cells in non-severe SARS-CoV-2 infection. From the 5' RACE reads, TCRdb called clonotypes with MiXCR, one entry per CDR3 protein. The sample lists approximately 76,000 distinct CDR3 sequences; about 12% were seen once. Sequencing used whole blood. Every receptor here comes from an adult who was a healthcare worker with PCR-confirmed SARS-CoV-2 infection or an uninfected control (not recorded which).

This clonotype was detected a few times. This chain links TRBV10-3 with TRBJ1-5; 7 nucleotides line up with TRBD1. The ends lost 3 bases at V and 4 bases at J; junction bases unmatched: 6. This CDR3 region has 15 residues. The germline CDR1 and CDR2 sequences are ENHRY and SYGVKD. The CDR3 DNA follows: TGTGCCATCAGTGATGCAGGGGGTTTAAATCAGCCCCAGCATTTT. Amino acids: CAISDAGGLNQPQHF.

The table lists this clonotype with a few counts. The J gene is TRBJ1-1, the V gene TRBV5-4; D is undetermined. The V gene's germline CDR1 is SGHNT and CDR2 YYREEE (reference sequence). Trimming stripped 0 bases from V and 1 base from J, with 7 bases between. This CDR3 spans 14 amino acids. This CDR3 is CASSLAATNTEAFF. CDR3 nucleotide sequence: TGTGCCAGCAGCTTGGCAGCAACGAACACTGAAGCTTTCTTT.

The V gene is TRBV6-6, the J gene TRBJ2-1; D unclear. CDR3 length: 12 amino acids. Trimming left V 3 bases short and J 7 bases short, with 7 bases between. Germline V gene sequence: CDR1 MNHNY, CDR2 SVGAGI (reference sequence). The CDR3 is CASSYRVNEQFF. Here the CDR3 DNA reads TGTGCCAGCAGTTATAGAGTTAATGAGCAGTTCTTC.

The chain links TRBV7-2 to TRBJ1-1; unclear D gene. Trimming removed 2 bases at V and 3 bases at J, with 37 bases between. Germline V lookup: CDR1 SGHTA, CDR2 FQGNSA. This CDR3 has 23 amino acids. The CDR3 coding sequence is TGTGCCAGCAGCTTATTGGGGAACGGACGGCAAGGGCCCGTTGGAGCTAAGTACACTGAAGCTTTCTTT. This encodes CASSLLGNGRQGPVGAKYTEAFF.

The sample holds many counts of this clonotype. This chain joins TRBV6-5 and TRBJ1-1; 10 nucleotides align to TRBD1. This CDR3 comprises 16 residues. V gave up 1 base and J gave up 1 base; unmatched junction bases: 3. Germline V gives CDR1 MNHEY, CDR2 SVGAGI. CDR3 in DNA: TGTGCCAGCAGTTACTGGGGGGACAGGGGGAACACTGAAGCTTTCTTT. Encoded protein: CASSYWGDRGNTEAFF.

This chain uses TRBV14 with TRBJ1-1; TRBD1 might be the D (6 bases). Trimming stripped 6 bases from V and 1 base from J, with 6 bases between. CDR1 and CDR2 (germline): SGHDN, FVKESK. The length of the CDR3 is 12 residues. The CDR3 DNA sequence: TGTGCCAGCAGGGACAGGAACACTGAAGCTTTCTTT. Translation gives CASRDRNTEAFF.

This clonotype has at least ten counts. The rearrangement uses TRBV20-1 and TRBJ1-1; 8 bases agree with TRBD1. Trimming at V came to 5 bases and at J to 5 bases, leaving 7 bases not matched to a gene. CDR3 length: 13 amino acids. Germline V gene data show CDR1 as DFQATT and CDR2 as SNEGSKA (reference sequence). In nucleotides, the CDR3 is TGCAGTGCTGGTAGACAGGGGAGAACTGAAGCTTTCTTT. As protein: CSAGRQGRTEAFF.

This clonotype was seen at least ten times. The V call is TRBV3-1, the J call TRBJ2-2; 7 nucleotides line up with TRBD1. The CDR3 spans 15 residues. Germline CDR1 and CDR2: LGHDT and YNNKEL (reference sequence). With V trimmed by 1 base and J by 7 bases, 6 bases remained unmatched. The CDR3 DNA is TGTGCCAGCAGCCAAGGCGACAGGGCCCTCGGGGAGCTGTTTTTT. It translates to CASSQGDRALGELFF.

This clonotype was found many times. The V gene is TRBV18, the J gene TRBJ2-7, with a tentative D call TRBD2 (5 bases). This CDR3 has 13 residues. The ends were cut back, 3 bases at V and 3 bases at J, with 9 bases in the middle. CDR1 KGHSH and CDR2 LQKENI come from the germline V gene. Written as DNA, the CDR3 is TGTGCCAGCTCACCGGAGGACGGCTACGAGCAGTACTTC. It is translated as CASSPEDGYEQYF.

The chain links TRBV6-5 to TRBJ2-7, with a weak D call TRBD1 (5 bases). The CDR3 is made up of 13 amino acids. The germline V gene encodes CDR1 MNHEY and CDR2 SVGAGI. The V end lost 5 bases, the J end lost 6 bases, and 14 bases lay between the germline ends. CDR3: CASSPPLRGEQYF. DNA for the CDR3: TGTGCCAGCAGTCCACCATTAAGGGGCGAGCAGTACTTC.